This T cell receptor (beta chain) was retrieved from a study of T-cell reconstitution after alpha-beta-depleted transplantation in children. CDR1 is DFQATT and CDR2 is SNEGSKA in the germline V gene (reference sequence). CDR3 length: 13 residues. The germline V and J ends were trimmed by 5 bases and 2 bases, with 12 bases remaining between them. This clonotype appeared a few times. What it binds is not known. Construction of the TCRbeta library involved unique molecular identifiers. TCRdb fed the PCR reads into MiXCR, producing one record per CDR3 protein. The repertoire includes fewer than 350,000 distinct CDR3 sequences, just over 7.5% of them detected once, and approximately 8.2% sits in the top ten. Study-level points and caveats: T-cell numbers and diversity, one year after transplant, stemmed largely from T cells that were newly produced. About two months after transplant, alpha-beta T cells reportedly came from several hundred expanded graft clones.

This sequence joins TRBV20-1 and TRBJ1-2; TRBD1 might be the D (6 bases). The starting material was peripheral blood, obtained 360 days after TCRalphabeta/CD19-depleted stem cell transplant. The clonotype was recovered from a female patient between 2 and 15 years old who had a stem cell transplant for Fanconi anemia, so the T cells may come from the graft donor. CDR3 sequence reads: CSAGRTGNYGYTF. The CDR3 DNA reads TGCAGTGCTGGTCGAACAGGGAACTATGGCTACACCTTC.